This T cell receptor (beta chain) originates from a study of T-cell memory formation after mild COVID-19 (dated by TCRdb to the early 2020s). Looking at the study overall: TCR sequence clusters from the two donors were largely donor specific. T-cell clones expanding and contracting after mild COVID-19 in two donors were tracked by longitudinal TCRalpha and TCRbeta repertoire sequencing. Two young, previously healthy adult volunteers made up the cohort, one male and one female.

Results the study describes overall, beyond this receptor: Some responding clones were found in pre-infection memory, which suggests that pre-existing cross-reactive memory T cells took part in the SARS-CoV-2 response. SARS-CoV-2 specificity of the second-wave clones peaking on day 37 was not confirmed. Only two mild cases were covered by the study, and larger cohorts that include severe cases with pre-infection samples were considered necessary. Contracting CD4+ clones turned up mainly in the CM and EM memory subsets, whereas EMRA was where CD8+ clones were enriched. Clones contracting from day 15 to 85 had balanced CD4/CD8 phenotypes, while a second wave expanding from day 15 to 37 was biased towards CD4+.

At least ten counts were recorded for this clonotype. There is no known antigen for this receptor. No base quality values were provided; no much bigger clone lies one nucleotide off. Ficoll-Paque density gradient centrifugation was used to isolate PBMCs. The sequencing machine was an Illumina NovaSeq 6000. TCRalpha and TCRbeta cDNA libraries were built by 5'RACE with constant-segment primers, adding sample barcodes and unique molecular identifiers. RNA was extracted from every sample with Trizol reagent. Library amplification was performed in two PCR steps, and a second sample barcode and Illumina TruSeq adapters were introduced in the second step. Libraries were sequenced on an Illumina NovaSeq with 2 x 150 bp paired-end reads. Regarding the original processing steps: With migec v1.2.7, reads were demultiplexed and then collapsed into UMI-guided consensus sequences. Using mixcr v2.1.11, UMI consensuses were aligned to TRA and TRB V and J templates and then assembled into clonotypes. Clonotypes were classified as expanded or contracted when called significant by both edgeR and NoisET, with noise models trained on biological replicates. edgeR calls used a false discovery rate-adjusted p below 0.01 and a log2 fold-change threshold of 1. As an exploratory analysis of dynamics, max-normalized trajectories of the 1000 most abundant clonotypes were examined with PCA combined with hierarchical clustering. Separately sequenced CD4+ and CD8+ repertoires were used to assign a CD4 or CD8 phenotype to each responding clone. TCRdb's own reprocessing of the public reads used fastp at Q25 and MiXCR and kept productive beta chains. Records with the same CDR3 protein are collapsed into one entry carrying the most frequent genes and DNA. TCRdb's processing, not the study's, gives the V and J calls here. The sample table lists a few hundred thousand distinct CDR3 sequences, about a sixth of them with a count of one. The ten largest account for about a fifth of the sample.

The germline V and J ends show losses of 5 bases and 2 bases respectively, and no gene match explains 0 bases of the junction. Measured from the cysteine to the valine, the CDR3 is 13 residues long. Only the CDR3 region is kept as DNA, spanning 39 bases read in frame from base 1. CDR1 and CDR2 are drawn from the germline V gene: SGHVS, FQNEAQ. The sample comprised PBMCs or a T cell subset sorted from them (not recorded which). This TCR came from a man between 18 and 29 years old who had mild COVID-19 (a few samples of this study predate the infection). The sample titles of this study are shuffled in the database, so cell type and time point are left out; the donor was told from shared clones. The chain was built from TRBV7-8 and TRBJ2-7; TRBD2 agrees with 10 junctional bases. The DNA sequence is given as TGTGCCAGCAGCGGACTAGCGGCCTACGAGCAGTACGTC. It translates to CASSGLAAYEQYV.